This entry concerns a single TCR beta chain. Its target is unknown. Arm-PCR of CDR3 regions and iRepertoire HTBI primers were used to build TCR beta libraries. TCRdb itself ran the multiplex PCR reads through MiXCR, one entry per CDR3 protein. Here the sample spans about 530,000 distinct CDR3 sequences, more than 15% being singletons. Time point specified: newly diagnosed GD, antithyroid drugs for less than 3 months. RNA isolated from PBMCs was used to make the TCR library. These data originate in a study of regulatory T cells in long-lasting Graves disease. Study-wide results and caveats: Limited samples may have lowered accuracy.

The trim removed 4 bases at V and 7 bases at J, leaving 7 bases unmatched. CDR1 is LNHDA, CDR2 SQIVND, per germline (reference sequence). CDR3 size: 16 residues. This same sample was also part of a study on T cells in Graves' hyperthyroidism and ophthalmopathy.

The receptor's source is a woman aged 35-65 years with Graves disease. Sequencing used peripheral blood mononuclear cells (PBMCs), obtained at new diagnosis, from a patient treated with antithyroid drugs. The V gene is TRBV19, the J gene TRBJ2-1; 13 positions match TRBD2. For the CDR3, the DNA is TGTGCCAGTAGTACCCTAGGACTAGCGGGGGAAAATGAGCAGTTCTTC. Amino acids: CASSTLGLAGENEQFF.